The clone carrying this TCR beta chain came up a few times. Its cognate antigen is unknown. Unique-molecular-identifier-tagged TCR beta cDNA libraries were used. MiXCR, applied by TCRdb to the PCR reads, yields one record per CDR3 protein. The sample includes hundreds of thousands of distinct CDR3 sequences, just under 30% of them seen just once. The germline CDR1 and CDR2 sequences are SGHRS and YFSETQ. The CDR3 is 16 amino acids. J lost 4 bases, V lost 2 bases, and 6 bases had no gene match. This specimen belongs to a study of post-analysis software for immune sequencing data. Study context: As for disease course, relapsing-remitting, secondary progressive and progressive-relapsing multiple sclerosis were all included.

Study findings and constraints: Patients used about 5 TRBV segments, including TRBV5-6, TRBV5-1 and TRBV20-1, more often than controls. Compared with controls, patients showed significantly lower normalized Chao1 diversity. Same-batch preparations were strongly co-clustered by F measure.

The TCR comes from a girl between 5 and 17 years old with multiple sclerosis. The sample was blood. The genes are TRBV5-1 and TRBJ1-1; 12 nucleotides agree with TRBD1. CDR3 sequence reads: CASSFRDRGRGTEAFF. The CDR3 DNA reads TGCGCCAGCAGCTTCCGGGACAGGGGGCGCGGCACTGAAGCTTTCTTT.